This T cell receptor (beta chain) was profiled in a study of CD8+ T cells in alopecia areata. On the study more broadly: The study gave treated patients oral tofacitinib at 5 to 10 mg twice daily. Study-wide results and caveats: Scalp and blood samples kept many expanded lesional clones throughout tofacitinib. Association of baseline CD8+ expansion with response is uncertain owing to one nonresponder.

V trimming: 3 bases; J trimming: 5 bases; junction bases outside the gene matches: 5. This CDR3 comprises 14 residues. Germline V gene data show CDR1 as MNHEY and CDR2 as SVGAGI. Isolated RNA was reverse transcribed into cDNA used as the sequencing template. Repertoires were generated with immunoSEQ multiplex PCR, while TCRdb's copy carries only in-frame clones and drops some. The table records some 42,000 clones, around nine tenths of them present only once. Notes on this clone: Its antigen is as yet unknown.

The treatment was: oral pan-JAK inhibitor, 5-10 mg twice daily. The receptor comes from a human donor with alopecia areata. The chain is built from TRBV6-5 and TRBJ2-7; 9 nucleotides agree with TRBD1. The material sequenced was CD8+ T cells sorted from blood, taken at week 24, from a patient treated with tofacitinib. This CDR3 is CASSYQGQGNEQYF. Written as DNA, the CDR3 is TGTGCCAGCAGTTATCAGGGACAGGGTAACGAGCAGTACTTC.